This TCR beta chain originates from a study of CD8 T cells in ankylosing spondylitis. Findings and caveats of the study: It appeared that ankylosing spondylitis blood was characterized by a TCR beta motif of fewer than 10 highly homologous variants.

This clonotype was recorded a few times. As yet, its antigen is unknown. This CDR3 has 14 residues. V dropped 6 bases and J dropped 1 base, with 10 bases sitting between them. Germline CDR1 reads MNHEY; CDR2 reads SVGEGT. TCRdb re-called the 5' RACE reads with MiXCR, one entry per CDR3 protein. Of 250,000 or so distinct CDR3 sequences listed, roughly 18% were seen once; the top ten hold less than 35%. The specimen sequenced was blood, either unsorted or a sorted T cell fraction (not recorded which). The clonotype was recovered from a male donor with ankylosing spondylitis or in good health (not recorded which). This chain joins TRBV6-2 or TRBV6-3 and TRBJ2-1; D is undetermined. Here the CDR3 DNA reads TGTGCCAGCAGCAAACAAACGTCCTACAATGAGCAGTTCTTC. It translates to CASSKQTSYNEQFF.